One sample yielded the 16 T cell receptor beta chains listed below, sequenced in a study of cytomegalovirus exposure and HLA in healthy donors. The PCR made use of 60 Vbeta and 13 Jbeta primers. Sequencing used immunoSEQ multiplex PCR; TCRdb keeps in-frame clones, though not all of them. In the table there are about 150,000 clones, less than 90% of which are singletons. The sequenced sample was PBMCs. These receptors all come from a boy between 2 and 10 years old in good health and CMV-seronegative.

This chain links TRBV18 with TRBJ1-5, with 9 bases aligning to TRBD1. Germline lookup yields CDR1 KGHSH and CDR2 LQKENI. V lost 4 bases and J lost 3; bases outside the gene matches: 4. The CDR3 sequence is 15 residues long. The CDR3 coding sequence is TGTGCCAGCTCACGGACAGGGGAGTTCAATCAGCCCCAGCATTTT. Translation gives CASSRTGEFNQPQHF.

V usage is TRBV10-3 and J usage is TRBJ2-3, with 10 bases identical to TRBD2. The V gene end was trimmed by 6 bases and the J gene end by 4 bases; junction bases not matched to a gene: 7. CDR1 ENHRY and CDR2 SYGVKD come from the germline V gene. CDR3 length equals 15 residues. The CDR3 protein is CAISGLAEGPDTQYF. The CDR3 nucleotides are TGTGCCATCAGCGGACTAGCGGAGGGGCCAGATACGCAGTATTTT.

This sequence joins TRBV10-2 and TRBJ1-1; D is unclear. The CDR3 extends over 15 amino acids. Germline CDR1 is WSHSY and CDR2 is SAAADI. Trimming left V 4 bases short and J 1 base short, with 13 bases between. The CDR3 sequence: CASSVSGLANTEAFF. The CDR3 DNA reads as TGCGCCAGCAGTGTCTCGGGGTTAGCGAACACTGAAGCTTTCTTT.

The CDR3 spells CASSLVSSGPPFYNEQFF. CDR3 nucleotide sequence: TGCGCCAGCAGCTTGGTGTCTAGCGGGCCCCCCTTCTACAATGAGCAGTTCTTC. The chain uses TRBV5-1 and TRBJ2-1; 8 bases agree with TRBD2. The CDR3 contains 18 residues. The junction had 11 bases not matched to a gene; V was cut back by 0 bases and J by 3 bases. Germline values: CDR1 SGHRS, CDR2 YFSETQ.

The CDR3 reads CASSWGDPRYQETQYF. In DNA form, the CDR3 reads TGCGCCAGCAGCTGGGGGGACCCCAGATACCAAGAGACCCAGTACTTC. The genes are TRBV5-1 and TRBJ2-5; maybe TRBD2 (6 bases). The germline CDR1 and CDR2 sequences are SGHRS and YFSETQ. CDR3 length: 16 amino acids. Deletions cut 3 bases from V and 0 bases from J, with 15 bases between.

A few counts support this clone. V and J are TRBV5-4 and TRBJ1-1, with D maybe TRBD1 (6 bases). The CDR3 length is 14 residues. Trimming shortened V by 1 base and J by 8 bases, and 15 bases separated the two germline ends. CDR1 and CDR2 (germline): SGHNT, YYREEE (reference sequence). CDR3 nucleotide sequence: TGTGCCAGCAGCTTGAACAGGGCAGCACTCGAAGCTTTCTTT. Its translation: CASSLNRAALEAFF.

J is TRBJ2-5 and V is TRBV12-5; 7 bases map to TRBD2. The better agreement between TRBJ2-7 and the DNA end casts doubt on the J call. This CDR3 contains 14 residues. Looked up from germline, CDR1 is LGHNT and CDR2 is FRNRAP. The CDR3 loop reads CASGPGLPLVEQYF. CDR3 nucleotide sequence: TGTGCTAGTGGCCCGGGACTACCTCTCGTCGAGCAGTACTTC.

J is TRBJ1-1 and V is TRBV7-8; possible D gene TRBD1, 6 bases. Germline CDR1 is SGHVS and CDR2 is FQNEAQ. This CDR3 is built from 17 residues. Trimming removed 4 bases at V and 0 bases at J, with 18 bases between. The CDR3 sequence is CASSSSKQGYMNTEAFF. The CDR3 DNA follows: TGTGCCAGCAGCTCTTCAAAACAGGGATACATGAACACTGAAGCTTTCTTT.

V gene TRBV5-1 combines with J gene TRBJ2-5; TRBD2 matches 14 bases. Trimming took 2 bases from V and 1 from J; bases not matched to a gene: 1. Germline CDR1 and CDR2: SGHRS and YFSETQ. The CDR3 is 16 residues long. The CDR3 reads CASSFGTSGGQETQYF. CDR3 DNA sequence: TGCGCCAGCAGCTTCGGGACTAGCGGGGGCCAAGAGACCCAGTACTTC.

CDR3 in DNA: TGTGCCACCAAGGCCGGGACAGGGACGGACGAGCAGTACTTC. Protein product: CATKAGTGTDEQYF. This chain links TRBV15 with TRBJ2-5; TRBD1 agrees at 9 bases. The DNA end is more similar to TRBJ2-7, so the J call may be wrong. CDR3 length equals 14 residues. Germline V lookup: CDR1 LNHNV, CDR2 YYDKDF (reference sequence).

The chain has TRBV10-3 and TRBJ2-1; D is perhaps TRBD1 (6 bases). This CDR3 has 13 residues. Germline CDR1 ENHRY, CDR2 SYGVKD. Trimming shortened V by 11 bases and J by 8 bases, and 19 bases separated the two germline ends. CDR3 region: CAAQGSPLHEQFF. The CDR3 region has the DNA TGTGCCGCCCAGGGGTCCCCCTTACATGAGCAGTTCTTC.

This clone appeared a single time. The genes are TRBV5-1 and TRBJ2-1, with 10 nucleotides matching TRBD2. J was trimmed by 2 bases and V by 4 bases; bases with no gene match: 9. The CDR3 consists of 17 residues. The germline V gene has CDR1 SGHRS and CDR2 YFSETQ. CDR3 residues: CASSLHRLAGAYNEQFF. The CDR3 DNA reads as TGCGCCAGCAGCCTTCACCGGCTAGCGGGAGCCTACAATGAGCAGTTCTTC.

This chain connects TRBV9 to TRBJ2-1, with a tentative D call TRBD2 (5 bases). V lost 2 bases to trimming and J lost 7 bases, with 16 bases between them. The CDR3 runs to 15 residues. Germline CDR1 and CDR2: SGDLS and YYNGEE. Here the CDR3 DNA reads TGTGCCAGCAGCGTGGCACGAGGGAGTGAGAATGAGCAGTTCTTC. It specifies CASSVARGSENEQFF.

This chain connects TRBV28 to TRBJ2-5, with 12 bases that match TRBD2. Matching the DNA end better, TRBJ2-7 makes the J call doubtful. Germline assignment: CDR1 MDHEN and CDR2 SYDVKM. This CDR3 is 13 amino acids long. The CDR3 reads CASRTSGSYEQYF. The CDR3, as DNA: TGTGCCAGCAGGACTAGCGGGAGCTACGAGCAGTACTTC.

The chain joins TRBV10-3 to TRBJ2-3, with D tentatively TRBD2 (5 bases). Germline V gives CDR1 ENHRY, CDR2 SYGVKD. V was pared by 8 bases and J by 2 bases, with 14 bases between. The length of the CDR3 is 14 residues. CDR3 DNA: TGTGCCATCCGAGAGAGCGGAACCACAGATACGCAGTATTTT. It encodes CAIRESGTTDTQYF.

This clone was found once. This chain joins TRBV2 and TRBJ2-5, with D possibly TRBD2 on 6 matching bases. With the DNA end fitting TRBJ2-7 better, the J assignment may be wrong. The germline CDR1 and CDR2 sequences are SNHLY and FYNNEI. The CDR3 sequence is 16 residues long. CDR3 amino acids: CASSVASKGGENEQYF. The CDR3 coding sequence is TGTGCCAGCAGTGTGGCAAGTAAGGGCGGGGAAAACGAGCAGTACTTC.